What follows is one T cell receptor beta chain and its context. Its antigen is still unknown. A read error is possible here, since a much larger clone lies one base away. This specimen comes from a study of tumor-infiltrating lymphocytes in primary liver carcinoma. Regarding the study as a whole: Compared with tumor region pairs, tumor-adjacent and tumor-blood pairs overlapped less.

With approximately 500 ng total RNA as template and a constant-region primer, TCR beta cDNA was made. It was through three nested multiplex PCR rounds of slightly modified ARM-PCR that TCR beta libraries arose. The two initial PCR rounds, 9 to 11 cycles each, used TRBV1-TRBV30 forward and C-beta reverse primers. TCRdb itself ran the multiplex PCR reads through MiXCR, one entry per CDR3 protein. The table lists 150,000 to 200,000 distinct CDR3 sequences, about 61% of them singletons, with roughly 6.4% in the top ten. Unsorted whole blood supplied the blood RNA, and germline DNA was isolated too. CDR1 is SQVTM, CDR2 ANQGSEA, per germline. The CDR3 is made up of 14 amino acids.

V is TRBV29-1 and J is TRBJ2-1; 7 bases are shared with TRBD2. The sequenced sample consisted of peripheral blood. The sequence was collected from an older woman with primary liver carcinoma and hepatitis B virus infection. The DNA for the CDR3 is TGCAGCGTTGTGGCGGGAGAGACCTACAATGTGCAGTTCTTC. It translates to CSVVAGETYNVQFF.